These 19 T cell receptor beta chains were all obtained from the same sample, sequenced in a study of early T cells in non-severe SARS-CoV-2 infection. MiXCR was run by TCRdb on the 5' RACE reads, yielding one entry per CDR3 protein. The sample gives around 82,000 distinct CDR3 sequences, around 12% of which show up once; about 3.5% is in the top ten. Sequencing was carried out using whole blood. Receptor source: an adult who was a healthcare worker with PCR-confirmed SARS-CoV-2 infection or an uninfected control (not recorded which).

There are many counts of this clonotype. CDR3 sequence: CATQWGSGLQETQYF. For the CDR3, the DNA is TGTGCCACCCAGTGGGGTAGCGGCCTCCAAGAGACCCAGTACTTC. The V and J genes are TRBV28 and TRBJ2-5; tentatively, D is TRBD2 (6 bases). The CDR3 contains 15 residues. Germline CDR1 reads MDHEN; CDR2 reads SYDVKM. Trimming removed 10 bases at V and 1 base at J, with 19 bases between.

The rearrangement links TRBV3-1 to TRBJ2-4, with D tentatively TRBD1 or TRBD2 (5 bases each). CDR3 length equals 13 residues. Between the trimmed V and J ends, which lost 0 bases and 8 bases, there was a span of 8 bases. Germline V gene data show CDR1 as LGHDT and CDR2 as YNNKEL (reference sequence). As DNA, the CDR3 is TGTGCCAGCAGCCAAGAGGGGGAGCACATTCAGTACTTC. Translated, it gives CASSQEGEHIQYF.

This clonotype was found many times. V gene TRBV15 combines with J gene TRBJ2-3; a weak D match, TRBD1 (6 bases). V was pared by 4 bases and J by 2 bases, with 13 bases between. The CDR3 runs to 15 residues. The germline gives CDR1 LNHNV, CDR2 YYDKDF (reference sequence). CDR3 protein: CATSTPGHITDTQYF. CDR3 nucleotide sequence: TGTGCCACCAGCACCCCGGGACATATCACAGATACGCAGTATTTT. The whole variable domain, filled in from reference TRBV15 and TRBJ2-3, reads DAMVIQNPRYQVTQFGKPVTLSCSQTLNHNVMYWYQQKSSQAPKLLFHYYDKDFNNEADTPDNFQSRRPNTSFCFLDIRSPGLGDTAMYLCATSTPGHITDTQYFGPGTRLTVL.

In DNA form, the CDR3 reads TGCAGTGCTAGAGTCGGGACAGACAGTACTGGGGCCAACGTCCTGACTTTC. Translated, it gives CSARVGTDSTGANVLTF. The chain links TRBV20-1 to TRBJ2-6; TRBD1 agrees at 7 bases. The V gene end was trimmed by 1 base and the J gene end by 2 bases; junction bases not matched to a gene: 8. The CDR3 length is 17 residues. Germline V lookup: CDR1 DFQATT, CDR2 SNEGSKA (reference sequence).

This clonotype was seen ten or more times. J is TRBJ1-2 and V is TRBV28; TRBD1 might be the D (6 bases). The germline V and J ends were trimmed by 1 base and 8 bases, with 20 bases remaining between them. Germline-derived CDR1 and CDR2 are MDHEN and SYDVKM. This CDR3 is 16 amino acids long. This CDR3 is CASSLSIGVQGGGYTF. The CDR3 DNA is TGTGCCAGCAGTTTATCTATAGGAGTACAGGGAGGCGGCTACACCTTC.

In this sample, this clonotype turned up many times. This chain joins TRBV5-1 and TRBJ1-1, with D possibly matching TRBD1 (6 bases). The CDR3 sequence is 16 residues long. Trimming removed 4 bases from V and 0 bases from J, with 16 bases in between. The germline CDR1 and CDR2 sequences are SGHRS and YFSETQ. Written as DNA, the CDR3 is TGCGCCAGCAGCCTACTATTCCAGGGGATGAACACTGAAGCTTTCTTT. This translates into CASSLLFQGMNTEAFF.

J is TRBJ2-3 and V is TRBV7-9; D possibly uses TRBD1 or TRBD2 (5 bases each). Looked up from germline, CDR1 is SEHNR and CDR2 is FQNEAQ (reference sequence). V lost 6 bases, J lost 3 bases, and 28 bases lay in between. This CDR3 is built from 19 residues. The CDR3, as DNA: TGTGCCAGCAGTATATCTCCGGTCGGTAGGGGCAGGAGGACAGATACGCAGTATTTT. This sequence encodes CASSISPVGRGRRTDTQYF.

This clonotype was detected many times. The CDR3 DNA is TGTGCCTGGACCCCGGGACAGGGGGCCCACAATGAGCAGTTCTTC. The encoded protein is CAWTPGQGAHNEQFF. The J gene is TRBJ2-1, the V gene TRBV30; 12 nucleotides agree with TRBD1. The CDR3 is 15 residues long. The trim removed 4 bases at V and 5 bases at J, leaving 6 bases unmatched. Germline V gives CDR1 GTSNPN, CDR2 SVGIG (reference sequence).

At least ten counts were recorded for this clonotype. V gene TRBV10-3 combines with J gene TRBJ2-4; 9 bases match TRBD1. Trimming removed 0 bases from V and 10 bases from J; junction bases left unmatched: 7. Germline-derived CDR1 and CDR2 are ENHRY and SYGVKD. The CDR3 is made up of 15 amino acids. DNA of the CDR3: TGTGCCATCAGTGAGTCCGGACAGGGGCAAGCGATTCAGTACTTC. Translation gives CAISESGQGQAIQYF.

The chain recombines TRBV6-2 or TRBV6-3 with TRBJ2-6; D might be TRBD1 (5 bases). CDR1 and CDR2 from the germline V gene are MNHEY and SVGEGT. CDR3 size: 14 residues. Trimming took off 7 bases at V and 4 bases at J, with 11 bases between the two ends. The CDR3, as DNA: TGTGCCAGCAAATCGACAGCCGGGGCCAACGTCCTGACTTTC. Translating gives CASKSTAGANVLTF.

The gene calls are TRBV5-1 and TRBJ2-1; the D is unclear. V was trimmed by 0 bases and J by 4 bases, leaving 8 bases between them. The CDR3 loop spans 14 amino acids. CDR1 and CDR2 from the germline V gene are SGHRS and YFSETQ. CDR3 protein: CASSLGSPYNEQFF. The CDR3 DNA is TGCGCCAGCAGCTTGGGATCCCCGTACAATGAGCAGTTCTTC.

This clonotype was counted at least ten times. The J gene is TRBJ2-6, the V gene TRBV7-9; TRBD2 matches at 7 bases. V trimming: 1 base; J trimming: 3 bases; junction bases outside the gene matches: 3. Germline lookup yields CDR1 SEHNR and CDR2 FQNEAQ (reference sequence). The CDR3 covers 16 residues. CDR3 coding DNA: TGTGCCAGCAGCTTAGAGAGCGGGATTGGGGCCAACGTCCTGACTTTC. Translating it yields CASSLESGIGANVLTF.

The sample holds many counts of this clonotype. This chain uses TRBV24-1 with TRBJ2-3, with TRBD1 matching 11 bases. After removal of 5 bases from V and 5 bases from J, the junction contained 5 bases not matched to a gene. CDR3 length: 15 amino acids. Germline V lookup: CDR1 KGHDR, CDR2 SFDVKD. CDR3 sequence reads: CATSVGTGGRDTQYF. The DNA of the CDR3 is TGTGCCACCAGTGTCGGGACAGGGGGGAGAGATACGCAGTATTTT.

This clonotype was observed a few times. The CDR3 loop is CTIPGQGNTGELFF. The DNA for the CDR3 is TGCACCATTCCGGGACAGGGGAACACCGGGGAGCTGTTTTTT. This chain links TRBV20-1 with TRBJ2-2; 9 nucleotides line up with TRBD1. CDR1 and CDR2 (germline): DFQATT, SNEGSKA (reference sequence). This CDR3 has 14 amino acids.

The table lists this clonotype with many counts. The chain joins TRBV2 to TRBJ1-1; the D is unclear. This CDR3 region has 14 residues. From germline, CDR1 is SNHLY and CDR2 FYNNEI. V shed 6 bases and J shed 5 bases, with 16 bases lying between them. The CDR3 DNA is TGTGCCAGCAGGGAGGATGGGAGGAGGACTGAAGCTTTCTTT. Amino acids: CASREDGRRTEAFF.

The gene calls are TRBV7-6 and TRBJ2-7; 7 nucleotides line up with TRBD2. The germline gives CDR1 SGHVS, CDR2 FNYEAQ. The CDR3 runs to 11 residues. Trimming at V came to 4 bases and at J to 10 bases, leaving 4 bases not matched to a gene. This chain's CDR3 is CASSSGTTQYF. The CDR3 nucleotides are TGTGCCAGCAGCTCGGGGACTACCCAGTACTTC.

The rearrangement uses TRBV29-1 and TRBJ2-3; 9 bases are shared with TRBD1. V lost 6 bases and J lost 1; bases outside the gene matches: 2. Germline V gene lookup returns CDR1 SQVTM and CDR2 ANQGSEA. This CDR3 comprises 13 residues. CDR3 sequence (DNA): TGCAGCGTGAGGACAGGGGGCACAGATACGCAGTATTTT. Encoded protein: CSVRTGGTDTQYF.

The table lists this clonotype with many counts. The rearrangement uses TRBV14 and TRBJ1-2; possibly TRBD1 for D (6 bases). Germline V CDR1 and CDR2: SGHDN, FVKESK. The ends were cut back, 0 bases at V and 4 bases at J, with 9 bases in the middle. The CDR3 is 14 residues long. This chain's CDR3 is CASSQDGGVYGYTF. The CDR3 DNA reads as TGTGCCAGCAGCCAAGACGGGGGCGTCTATGGCTACACCTTC.

Worth noting for this clonotype: A much larger clonotype is one base distant, so this may be a read error. This chain links TRBV28 with TRBJ1-6; possibly TRBD1 for D (5 bases). Germline V gene lookup returns CDR1 MDHEN and CDR2 SYDVKM. The CDR3 has 12 residues. The CDR3 loop reads CASRWGNSPLNF. CDR3 bases: TGTGCCAGCCGGTGGGGGAATTCACCCCTCAACTTT.